The 29 T cell receptor beta chains reported below all come from one sample, sequenced in a study of T cells in Graves' hyperthyroidism and ophthalmopathy. Authors of the study amplified TCR beta CDR3 regions from RNA transcripts. TCR CDR3 underwent first-round RT-PCR with the HTBI primer set. TCRdb re-analysed the multiplex PCR reads in MiXCR, keeping a single row per CDR3 protein. The data show hundreds of thousands of distinct CDR3 sequences, approximately 13% seen once. Sequencing input: blood. These TCRs come from a woman under 40 with Graves' hyperthyroidism.

The table lists this clonotype with many counts. The chain combines TRBV11-1 with TRBJ2-3; 8 bases align to TRBD2. This CDR3 is built from 16 residues. The V segment lost 1 base and the J segment 4 bases; nucleotides outside the gene matches: 7. Germline V gene data show CDR1 as SGHAT and CDR2 as FQDESV (reference sequence). CDR3 in amino acids: CASSLDPAGAADTQYF. The CDR3 bases are TGTGCCAGCAGCTTAGACCCAGCGGGAGCCGCAGATACGCAGTATTTT.

This clonotype was recorded many times. The chain couples TRBV15 to TRBJ1-4, with no clear D. Germline lookup yields CDR1 LNHNV and CDR2 YYDKDF (reference sequence). The CDR3 is 15 residues long. Trimming removed 0 bases at V and 4 bases at J, with 9 bases between. The CDR3 DNA sequence: TGTGCCACCAGCAGAGACAGGCCCCATAATGAAAAACTGTTTTTT. It specifies CATSRDRPHNEKLFF.

This clonotype was counted only a few times. V gene TRBV29-1 combines with J gene TRBJ2-7; 7 positions match TRBD2. Trimming took 4 bases from V and 6 from J; bases not matched to a gene: 12. The CDR3 consists of 14 residues. The germline V gene has CDR1 SQVTM and CDR2 ANQGSEA. The CDR3 loop is CSVGLGIQRGEQYF. DNA of the CDR3: TGCAGCGTTGGGCTTGGGATACAGCGGGGCGAGCAGTACTTC.

The chain has TRBV3-1 and TRBJ2-5; D may be TRBD2 (6 bases). Germline-derived CDR1 and CDR2 are LGHDT and YNNKEL (reference sequence). V was clipped by 1 base and J by 6 bases, with 12 bases between them. This CDR3 is 14 amino acids long. The CDR3 loop reads CASSQGAGSQTQYF. The CDR3 DNA reads TGTGCCAGCAGCCAAGGGGCGGGATCACAGACCCAGTACTTC.

In this sample, this clonotype turned up many times. This chain links TRBV10-3 with TRBJ1-1, with 7 bases aligning to TRBD1. The CDR3 contains 17 residues. Trimming cost V 1 base and J 1 base; bases outside gene matches: 9. Germline V gives CDR1 ENHRY, CDR2 SYGVKD. The CDR3 here is CAISEFEGASRNTEAFF. DNA of the CDR3: TGTGCCATCAGTGAGTTTGAGGGGGCGTCAAGGAACACTGAAGCTTTCTTT.

The chain has TRBV2 and TRBJ1-3; no clear D. This CDR3 has 18 amino acids. Deletions cut 7 bases from V and 0 bases from J, with 22 bases between. The germline gives CDR1 SNHLY, CDR2 FYNNEI. The CDR3 coding sequence is TGTGCCAGCAAGCGGGCGCCTGGAGATGGGAGCTCTGGAAACACCATATATTTT. Residues: CASKRAPGDGSSGNTIYF.

This chain uses TRBV20-1 with TRBJ2-5; perhaps TRBD2 as D (6 bases). The germline V and J ends were trimmed by 3 bases and 5 bases, with 19 bases remaining between them. The CDR3 covers 15 residues. Germline-derived CDR1 and CDR2 are DFQATT and SNEGSKA (reference sequence). The CDR3 here is CSASPSGGTSETQYF. CDR3 sequence (DNA): TGCAGTGCTAGCCCCTCTGGCGGGACCTCCGAGACCCAGTACTTC.

This clonotype occurred a few times. The chain uses TRBV5-1 and TRBJ2-1; 9 bases are shared with TRBD2. The CDR3 is made up of 16 amino acids. V shed 0 bases, J shed 10 bases, and the junction held 11 bases outside the gene matches. Germline V gives CDR1 SGHRS, CDR2 YFSETQ. The CDR3 loop reads CASSLGGPSGVQEQFF. In DNA, the CDR3 is TGCGCCAGCAGCTTGGGGGGGCCTAGCGGGGTTCAGGAGCAGTTCTTC.

In this sample, this clonotype turned up a few times. The chain is built from TRBV6-8 and TRBJ1-2, with D hard to call. Germline V gene lookup returns CDR1 MNHGY and CDR2 SAAAGT. V dropped 5 bases and J dropped 8 bases, with 6 bases sitting between them. The CDR3 contains 10 residues. CDR3: CASSRVGYTF. As DNA, the CDR3 is TGTGCCAGCAGTCGCGTGGGCTACACCTTC.

This clonotype was observed a handful of times. The gene calls are TRBV10-3 and TRBJ2-7; a possible D gene is TRBD2 (6 bases). The germline gives CDR1 ENHRY, CDR2 SYGVKD. Trimming removed 6 bases from V and 0 bases from J, with 12 bases in between. The CDR3 runs to 14 residues. The CDR3 bases are TGTGCCATCAGCGGGGGACGGAGCTCCTACGAGCAGTACTTC. Protein product: CAISGGRSSYEQYF.

This clonotype was observed a few times. This rearrangement joins TRBV3-1 to TRBJ1-5; D uncertain. The CDR3 spans 14 residues. Deletions cut 4 bases from V and 4 bases from J, with 11 bases between. CDR1 is LGHDT and CDR2 is YNNKEL in the germline V gene (reference sequence). The CDR3 region has the DNA TGTGCCAGCAGCCTGGAAAGGGATAATCAGCCCCAGCATTTT. It is translated as CASSLERDNQPQHF.

The CDR3 sequence: CASSSPGRTSTDTQYF. Written as DNA, the CDR3 is TGTGCCAGTAGCTCCCCCGGACGGACGAGCACAGATACGCAGTATTTT. J is TRBJ2-3 and V is TRBV19, with no clear D. This CDR3 comprises 16 residues. V was trimmed by 6 bases and J by 0 bases, leaving 16 bases between them. Germline CDR1 and CDR2: LNHDA and SQIVND (reference sequence).

This chain connects TRBV20-1 to TRBJ2-5; 14 bases agree with TRBD2. Germline assignment: CDR1 DFQATT and CDR2 SNEGSKA (reference sequence). CDR3 length: 16 residues. V lost 5 bases and J lost 4; bases outside the gene matches: 9. The CDR3 bases are TGCAGTGCTTACGGGACTAGCGGGAGTTACGGAGAGACCCAGTACTTC. This codes for CSAYGTSGSYGETQYF.

The V gene is TRBV12-3 or TRBV12-4, the J gene TRBJ2-4; D unclear. V lost 0 bases to trimming and J lost 0 bases, with 6 bases between them. This CDR3 comprises 15 residues. CDR3 sequence: CASSLAEVAKNIQYF. The CDR3, as DNA: TGTGCCAGCAGTTTAGCCGAGGTAGCCAAAAACATTCAGTACTTC.

This clonotype was seen a handful of times. V usage is TRBV15 and J usage is TRBJ1-5, with D unresolved. From germline, CDR1 is LNHNV and CDR2 YYDKDF (reference sequence). Between the trimmed V and J ends, which lost 0 bases and 0 bases, there was a span of 18 bases. The CDR3 totals 19 residues. The DNA for the CDR3 is TGTGCCACCAGCAGAGATAACGTAGGCAGCTTTTATAGCAATCAGCCCCAGCATTTT. It is translated as CATSRDNVGSFYSNQPQHF.

The sample holds many counts of this clonotype. The CDR3 coding sequence is TGCAGTGCTAGGGGGGGGGGAAACTACGAGCAGTACTTC. Protein sequence: CSARGGGNYEQYF. This rearrangement joins TRBV20-1 to TRBJ2-7, with 7 bases matching TRBD2. The CDR3 length is 13 residues. Germline CDR1 and CDR2: DFQATT and SNEGSKA (reference sequence). Germline trimming cut 3 bases from V and 3 bases from J; bases unmatched to any gene: 5.

This clonotype has just a few counts. The chain joins TRBV3-1 to TRBJ2-6; no clear D gene. This CDR3 spans 15 amino acids. V was pared by 0 bases and J by 0 bases, with 3 bases between. Germline V gives CDR1 LGHDT, CDR2 YNNKEL (reference sequence). CDR3 coding DNA: TGTGCCAGCAGCCAAGAGATCTCTGGGGCCAACGTCCTGACTTTC. Its protein is CASSQEISGANVLTF. Filled out from reference TRBV3-1 and TRBJ2-6, the complete variable domain reads DTAVSQTPKYLVTQMGNDKSIKCEQNLGHDTMYWYKQDSKKFLKIMFSYNNKELIINETVPNRFSPKSPDKAHLNLHINSLELGDSAVYFCASSQEISGANVLTFGAGSRLTVL.

Notes on this clonotype: The germline gene is not matched at one end of the junction; a read error may be the cause. V usage is TRBV5-1 and J usage is TRBJ2-2; D call uncertain. The CDR3 loop spans 14 amino acids. Germline V CDR1 and CDR2: SGHRS, YFSETQ. The CDR3 nucleotides read TGCACCAGCAGTTTTTCAGACCCAACCGGGGAGCTGTTTTTT. Translated: CTSSFSDPTGELFF.

There are many counts of this clonotype. This rearrangement joins TRBV10-1 to TRBJ2-7; 8 positions match TRBD2. V shed 5 bases, J shed 2 bases, and the junction held 5 bases outside the gene matches. The CDR3 has 14 amino acids. Germline V gene data show CDR1 as WNHNN and CDR2 as SYGVQD (reference sequence). The CDR3 region has the DNA TGCGCCAGCAGTCGATTAGCGGGACCCTACGAGCAGTACTTC. It codes for CASSRLAGPYEQYF.

The sample holds many counts of this clonotype. CDR3 loop: CASIDMRSGNTIYF. CDR3 nucleotide sequence: TGTGCCAGCATCGACATGCGCTCTGGAAACACCATATATTTT. This chain joins TRBV28 and TRBJ1-3; D remains unclear. Germline V CDR1 and CDR2: MDHEN, SYDVKM. The CDR3 covers 14 residues. V lost 7 bases, J lost 0 bases, and 10 bases lay in between.

There are many counts of this clonotype. The chain recombines TRBV7-3 with TRBJ1-1, with D uncertain. The V gene's germline CDR1 is SGHTA and CDR2 FQGTGA. This CDR3 is built from 13 residues. The V and J ends lost 6 bases and 2 bases respectively, with 10 bases between them. The CDR3 here is CASSLTVNTEAFF. DNA of the CDR3: TGTGCCAGCAGTTTGACGGTAAACACTGAAGCTTTCTTT.

This chain connects TRBV28 to TRBJ1-2, with D hard to call. Germline values: CDR1 MDHEN, CDR2 SYDVKM. Deletions cut 11 bases from V and 5 bases from J, with 6 bases between. The CDR3 has 9 residues. Written as DNA, the CDR3 is TGTGCCGGGCGGTATGGCTACACCTTC. As protein: CAGRYGYTF.

This clonotype was detected ten times or more. This chain links TRBV28 with TRBJ1-1; no firm D call. The V and J ends lost 7 bases and 3 bases respectively, with 9 bases between them. The CDR3 contains 12 residues. CDR1 and CDR2 (germline): MDHEN, SYDVKM. The CDR3 coding sequence is TGTGCCAGCATGAGACGATACACTGAAGCTTTCTTT. Its translation is CASMRRYTEAFF.

This clonotype has a count of ten or more. This chain joins TRBV6-1 and TRBJ1-4; the D gene is possibly TRBD1 (6 bases). The germline V gene has CDR1 MNHNS and CDR2 SASEGT. This CDR3 has 14 residues. V shed 5 bases and J shed 4 bases, with 11 bases lying between them. In DNA, the CDR3 is TGTGCCAGCAGTTTAGGGGGGGGTAATGAAAAACTGTTTTTT. Translating it yields CASSLGGGNEKLFF.

The rearrangement joins TRBV7-9 to TRBJ1-1; D is unclear. V shed 7 bases and J shed 1 base, with 13 bases lying between them. The CDR3 has 14 residues. CDR1 is SEHNR and CDR2 is FQNEAQ in the germline V gene (reference sequence). CDR3 nucleotides: TGTGCCAGCATAGGAGACGGGCGGAACACTGAAGCTTTCTTT. This translates into CASIGDGRNTEAFF.

This clonotype was observed a few times. This may arise from a read error, as a much more abundant clone is one base away. The chain recombines TRBV6-1 with TRBJ2-1; TRBD2 might be the D (5 bases). Per germline, CDR1 MNHNS and CDR2 SASEGT. This CDR3 contains 16 residues. The V and J ends lost 7 bases and 1 base respectively, with 17 bases between them. CDR3 nucleotide sequence: TGTGCCAGCACCTCGAGGGAACTTGGGTCCTACAATGAGCAGTTCTTC. Its protein is CASTSRELGSYNEQFF.

This clonotype was picked up many times. The gene calls are TRBV28 and TRBJ2-3, with a tentative D call TRBD2 (5 bases). CDR1 and CDR2 (germline): MDHEN, SYDVKM. Trimming took off 5 bases at V and 4 bases at J, with 16 bases between the two ends. The CDR3 is 15 amino acids. DNA of the CDR3: TGTGCCAGCAGTCGACCTTCCGGGGTGGCAGATACGCAGTATTTT. It translates to CASSRPSGVADTQYF.

In its sample, this clonotype was seen many times. The rearrangement uses TRBV28 and TRBJ2-1; TRBD2 might be the D (5 bases). The CDR3 length is 14 residues. Germline CDR1 MDHEN, CDR2 SYDVKM. V was shortened by 3 bases and J by 7 bases, with 13 bases between the two germline ends. CDR3 sequence (DNA): TGTGCCAGCAGTTTCTGGGCGAGCGGTAATGAGCAGTTCTTC. Its protein product is CASSFWASGNEQFF.

The chain joins TRBV11-2 to TRBJ2-1, with 9 bases that match TRBD2. V gave up 1 base and J gave up 6 bases; unmatched junction bases: 10. Germline CDR1 and CDR2: SGHAT and FQNNGV. The CDR3 totals 17 residues. The DNA of the CDR3 is TGTGCCAGCAGCTTAGTGATGGCGGGAGGGCCAGTCAATGAGCAGTTCTTC. Residues: CASSLVMAGGPVNEQFF. The whole variable domain, filled in from reference TRBV11-2 and TRBJ2-1, reads EAGVAQSPRYKIIEKRQSVAFWCNPISGHATLYWYQQILGQGPKLLIQFQNNGVVDDSQLPKDRFSAERLKGVDSTLKIQPAKLEDSAVYLCASSLVMAGGPVNEQFFGPGTRLTVL.